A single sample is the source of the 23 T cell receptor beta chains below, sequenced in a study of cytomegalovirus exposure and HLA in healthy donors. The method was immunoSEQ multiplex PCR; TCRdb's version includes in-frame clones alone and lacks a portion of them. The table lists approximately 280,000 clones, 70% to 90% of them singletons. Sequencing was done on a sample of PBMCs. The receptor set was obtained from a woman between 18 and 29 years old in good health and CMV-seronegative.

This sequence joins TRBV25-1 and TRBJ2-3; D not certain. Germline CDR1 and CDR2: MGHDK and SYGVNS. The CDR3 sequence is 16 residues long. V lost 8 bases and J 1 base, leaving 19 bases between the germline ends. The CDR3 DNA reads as TGTGCCAGCCCGTTCGCCCCGTACGAGGGCACAGATACGCAGTATTTT. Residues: CASPFAPYEGTDTQYF.

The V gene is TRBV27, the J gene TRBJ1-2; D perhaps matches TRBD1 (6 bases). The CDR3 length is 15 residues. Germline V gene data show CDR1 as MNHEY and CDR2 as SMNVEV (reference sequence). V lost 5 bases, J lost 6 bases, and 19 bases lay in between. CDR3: CASSTAGGAGDGYTF. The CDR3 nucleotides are TGTGCCAGCAGTACGGCTGGGGGGGCCGGGGATGGCTACACCTTC.

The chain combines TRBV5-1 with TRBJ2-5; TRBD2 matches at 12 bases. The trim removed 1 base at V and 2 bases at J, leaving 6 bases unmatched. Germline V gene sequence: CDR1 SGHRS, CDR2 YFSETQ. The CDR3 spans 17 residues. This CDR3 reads CASSLTASGRVQETQYF. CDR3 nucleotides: TGCGCCAGCAGCTTGACGGCTAGCGGGAGGGTACAAGAGACCCAGTACTTC. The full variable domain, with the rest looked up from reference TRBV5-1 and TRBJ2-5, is KAGVTQTPRYLIKTRGQQVTLSCSPISGHRSVSWYQQTPGQGLQFLFEYFSETQRNKGNFPGRFSGRQFSNSRSEMNVSTLELGDSALYLCASSLTASGRVQETQYFGPGTRLLVL.

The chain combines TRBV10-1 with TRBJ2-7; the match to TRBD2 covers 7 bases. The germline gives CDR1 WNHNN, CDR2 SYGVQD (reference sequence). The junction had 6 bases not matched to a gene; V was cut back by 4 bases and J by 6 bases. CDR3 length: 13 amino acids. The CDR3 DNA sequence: TGCGCCAGCAGTGTGGGACTATCTTCCGAGCAGTACTTC. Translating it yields CASSVGLSSEQYF.

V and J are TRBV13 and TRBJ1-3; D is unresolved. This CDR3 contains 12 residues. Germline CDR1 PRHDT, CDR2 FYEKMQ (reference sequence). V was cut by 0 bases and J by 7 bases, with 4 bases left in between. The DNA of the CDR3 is TGTGCCAGCAGCTTAGGCGGGAACACCATATATTTT. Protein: CASSLGGNTIYF.

The CDR3 region has the DNA TGTGCCAGCAGCTTGGGCGGGGGGGGCAGGGGGCGCGATACGCAGTATTTT. Its translation is CASSLGGGGRGRDTQYF. The chain uses TRBV5-4 and TRBJ2-3; tentative D call: TRBD2 (9 bases). Germline V gene lookup returns CDR1 SGHNT and CDR2 YYREEE (reference sequence). The CDR3 sequence is 17 residues long. Trimming took 0 bases from V and 6 from J, leaving 20 bases between them.

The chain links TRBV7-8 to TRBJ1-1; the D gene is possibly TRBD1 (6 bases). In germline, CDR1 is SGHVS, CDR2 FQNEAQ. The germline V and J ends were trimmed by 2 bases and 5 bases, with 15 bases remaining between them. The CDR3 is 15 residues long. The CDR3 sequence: CASSLLQGWRTEAFF. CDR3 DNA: TGTGCCAGCAGCTTACTGCAGGGGTGGCGGACTGAAGCTTTCTTT.

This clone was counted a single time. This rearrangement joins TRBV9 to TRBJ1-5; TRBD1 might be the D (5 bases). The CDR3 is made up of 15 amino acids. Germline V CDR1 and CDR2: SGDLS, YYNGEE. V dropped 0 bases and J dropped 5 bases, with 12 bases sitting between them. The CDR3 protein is CASSVGTTADQPQHF. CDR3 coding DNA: TGTGCCAGCAGCGTAGGGACAACGGCGGATCAGCCCCAGCATTTT.

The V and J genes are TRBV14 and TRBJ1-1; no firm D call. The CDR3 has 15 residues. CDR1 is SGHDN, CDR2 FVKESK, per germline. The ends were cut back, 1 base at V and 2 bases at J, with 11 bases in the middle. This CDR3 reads CASSQGVTTNTEAFF. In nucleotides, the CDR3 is TGTGCCAGCAGCCAAGGGGTGACTACTAACACTGAAGCTTTCTTT.

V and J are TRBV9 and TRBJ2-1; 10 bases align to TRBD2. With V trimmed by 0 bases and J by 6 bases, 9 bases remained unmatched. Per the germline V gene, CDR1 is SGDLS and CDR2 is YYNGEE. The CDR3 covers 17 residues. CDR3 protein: CASSVDPLAGVRNEQFF. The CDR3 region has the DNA TGTGCCAGCAGCGTAGATCCTCTAGCGGGAGTGCGCAATGAGCAGTTCTTC.

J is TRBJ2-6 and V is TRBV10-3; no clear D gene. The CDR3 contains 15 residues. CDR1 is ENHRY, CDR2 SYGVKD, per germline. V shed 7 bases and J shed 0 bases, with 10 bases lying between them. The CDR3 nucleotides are TGTGCCATCATTGACAAGAGCTCTGGGGCCAACGTCCTGACTTTC. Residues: CAIIDKSSGANVLTF.

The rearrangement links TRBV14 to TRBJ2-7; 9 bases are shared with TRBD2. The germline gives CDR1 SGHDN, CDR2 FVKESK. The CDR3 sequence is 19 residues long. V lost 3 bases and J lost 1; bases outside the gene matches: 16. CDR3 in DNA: TGTGCCAGCAGCCACTCTGGCGGCCCGCTAGCGGGACCTTCCTACGAGCAGTACTTC. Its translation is CASSHSGGPLAGPSYEQYF.

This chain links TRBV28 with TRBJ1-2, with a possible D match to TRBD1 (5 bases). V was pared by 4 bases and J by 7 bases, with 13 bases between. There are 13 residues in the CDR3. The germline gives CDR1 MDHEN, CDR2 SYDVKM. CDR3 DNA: TGTGCCAGCAGTTGGGGGGATCGGGGTGGCTACACCTTC. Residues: CASSWGDRGGYTF.

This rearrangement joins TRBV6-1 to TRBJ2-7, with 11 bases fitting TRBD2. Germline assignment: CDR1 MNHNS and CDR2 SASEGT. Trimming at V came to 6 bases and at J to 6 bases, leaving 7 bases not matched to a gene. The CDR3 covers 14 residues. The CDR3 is CASSQLAGGIEQYF. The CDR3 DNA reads TGTGCCAGCAGCCAGCTAGCGGGAGGTATCGAGCAGTACTTC.

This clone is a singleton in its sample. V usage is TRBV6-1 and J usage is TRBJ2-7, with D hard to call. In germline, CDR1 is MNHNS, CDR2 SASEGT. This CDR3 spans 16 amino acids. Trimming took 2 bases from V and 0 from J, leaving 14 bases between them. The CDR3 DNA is TGTGCCAGCAGTGAATCTTCGTCCCTGAGCTCCTACGAGCAGTACTTC. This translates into CASSESSSLSSYEQYF.

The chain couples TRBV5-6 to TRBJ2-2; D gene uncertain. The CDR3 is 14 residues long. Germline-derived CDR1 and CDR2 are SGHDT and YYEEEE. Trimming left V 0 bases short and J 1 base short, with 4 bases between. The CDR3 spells CASSLGQNTGELFF. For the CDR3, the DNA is TGTGCCAGCAGCTTGGGACAGAACACCGGGGAGCTGTTTTTT.

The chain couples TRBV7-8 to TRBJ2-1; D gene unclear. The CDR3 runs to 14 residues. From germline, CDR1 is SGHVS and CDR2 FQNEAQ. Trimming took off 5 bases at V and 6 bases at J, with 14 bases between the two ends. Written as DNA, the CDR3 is TGTGCCAGCAGCCTTGGATCGGGTAGCAATGAGCAGTTCTTC. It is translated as CASSLGSGSNEQFF.

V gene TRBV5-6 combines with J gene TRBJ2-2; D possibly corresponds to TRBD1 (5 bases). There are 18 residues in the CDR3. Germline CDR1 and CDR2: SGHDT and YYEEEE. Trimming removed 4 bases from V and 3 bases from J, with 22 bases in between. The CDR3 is CASSPSVAVDSYTGELFF. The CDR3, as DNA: TGTGCCAGCAGCCCGTCGGTTGCGGTAGACAGCTACACCGGGGAGCTGTTTTTT.

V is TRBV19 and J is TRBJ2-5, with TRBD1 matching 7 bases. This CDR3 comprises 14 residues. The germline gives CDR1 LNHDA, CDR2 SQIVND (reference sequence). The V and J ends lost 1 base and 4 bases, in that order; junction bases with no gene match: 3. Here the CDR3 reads CASSIGPGGETQYF. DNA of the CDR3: TGTGCCAGTAGTATAGGACCAGGGGGAGAGACCCAGTACTTC.

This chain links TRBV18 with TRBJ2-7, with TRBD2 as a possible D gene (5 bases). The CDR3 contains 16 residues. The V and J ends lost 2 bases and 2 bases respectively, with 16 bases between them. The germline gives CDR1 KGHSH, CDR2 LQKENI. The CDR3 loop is CASSPSWRAQPYEQYF. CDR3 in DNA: TGTGCCAGCTCACCATCTTGGCGGGCACAACCCTACGAGCAGTACTTC.

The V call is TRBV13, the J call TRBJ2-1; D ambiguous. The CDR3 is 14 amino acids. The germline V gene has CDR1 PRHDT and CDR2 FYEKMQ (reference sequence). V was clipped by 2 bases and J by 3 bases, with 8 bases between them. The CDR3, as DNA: TGTGCCAGCAGCTTAAACGCGGACTACAATGAGCAGTTCTTC. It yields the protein CASSLNADYNEQFF.

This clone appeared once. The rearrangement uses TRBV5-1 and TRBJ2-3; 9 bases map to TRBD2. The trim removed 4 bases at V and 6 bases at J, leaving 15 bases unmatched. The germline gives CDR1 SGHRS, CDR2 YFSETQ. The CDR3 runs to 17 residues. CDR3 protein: CASSPHPLAGKTDTQYF. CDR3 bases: TGCGCCAGCAGCCCACACCCTCTAGCGGGAAAAACGGATACGCAGTATTTT.

The CDR3 sequence is CASSPGTEETQYF. Here the CDR3 DNA reads TGTGCCAGCAGCCCGGGGACAGAAGAGACCCAGTACTTC. This sequence joins TRBV11-3 and TRBJ2-5, with 7 positions matching TRBD1. V was clipped by 5 bases and J by 3 bases; unmatched bases: 3. From germline, CDR1 is SGHNT and CDR2 YENEEA. The length of the CDR3 is 13 residues.